Listed here is a single T cell receptor (beta chain). Sequenced by immunoSEQ multiplex PCR; TCRdb stores in-frame clones only, minus some. Among some 120,000 clones listed, about 84% were seen once. This CDR3 contains 11 residues. Germline CDR1 reads SGHRS; CDR2 reads YFSETQ. Trimming removed 4 bases at V and 4 bases at J, with 2 bases between. The sample is drawn from a study of blood T cell repertoires in COVID-19. Across the study: PBMCs, B-cell-depleted T cells, or T cells were the source of the cDNA or gDNA that made up the material.

Sequenced sample: peripheral blood. The J gene is TRBJ2-2, the V gene TRBV5-1; D not certain. This TCR derives from a man aged 55 to 70 with acute or convalescent COVID-19. CDR3 sequence reads: CASSRTGELFF. The CDR3 DNA sequence: TGCGCCAGCAGCCGCACCGGGGAGCTGTTTTTT.